The 9 T cell receptor beta chains below all came from one sample that was sequenced in a study of cytomegalovirus exposure and HLA in healthy donors. PCR primers comprised 60 Vbeta and 13 Jbeta primers. The repertoire was sequenced with immunoSEQ multiplex PCR; TCRdb's copy has only in-frame clones and lacks some. The sample includes fewer than 150,000 clones, approximately 85% of them seen just once. Sample: PBMCs. Receptors were obtained from a woman in her 30s in good health and CMV-seropositive.

This chain uses TRBV9 with TRBJ1-1; D is ambiguous. The CDR3 is 14 residues long. Germline CDR1 and CDR2: SGDLS and YYNGEE. The germline V and J ends were trimmed by 4 bases and 1 base, with 11 bases remaining between them. CDR3 coding DNA: TGTGCCAGCAGCCCCGGGTCGGGGAACACTGAAGCTTTCTTT. Translating gives CASSPGSGNTEAFF.

The chain recombines TRBV7-9 with TRBJ2-2, with 8 bases matching TRBD2. This CDR3 has 18 amino acids. The V segment lost 2 bases and the J segment 5 bases; nucleotides outside the gene matches: 13. From germline, CDR1 is SEHNR and CDR2 FQNEAQ (reference sequence). The CDR3, as DNA: TGTGCCAGCAGCTTACCCCGGACTGCGGGGGGCCCTACCGGGGAGCTGTTTTTT. This gives the protein CASSLPRTAGGPTGELFF.

The chain has TRBV9 and TRBJ2-3; D perhaps matches TRBD2 (6 bases). This CDR3 contains 15 residues. Trimming stripped 2 bases from V and 0 bases from J, with 10 bases between. The V gene's germline CDR1 is SGDLS and CDR2 YYNGEE. CDR3 nucleotides: TGTGCCAGCAGCGTCGGACTAACTAGCACAGATACGCAGTATTTT. Translation gives CASSVGLTSTDTQYF.

The gene calls are TRBV4-1 and TRBJ2-1; perhaps TRBD2 as D (5 bases). The germline V and J ends were trimmed by 5 bases and 8 bases, with 28 bases remaining between them. The CDR3 is 18 residues long. In germline, CDR1 is MGHRA, CDR2 YSYEKL. The CDR3 DNA sequence: TGCGCCAGCAGCGTTCAGCCAAGATTCGGCGGGCTGAGGGATGAGCAGTTCTTC. Residues: CASSVQPRFGGLRDEQFF.

In this sample, this clone turned up once. V is TRBV9 and J is TRBJ1-5; the D is unclear. From germline, CDR1 is SGDLS and CDR2 YYNGEE. With 0 bases removed from V and 4 bases from J, the gap between germline ends came to 5 bases. CDR3 length: 13 amino acids. The CDR3 DNA reads TGTGCCAGCAGCGTAGGGGAGAATCAGCCCCAGCATTTT. Its protein product is CASSVGENQPQHF. The entire variable domain, with the rest obtained from reference TRBV9 and TRBJ1-5, is as follows: DSGVTQTPKHLITATGQRVTLRCSPRSGDLSVYWYQQSLDQGLQFLIQYYNGEERAKGNILERFSAQQFPDLHSELNLSSLELGDSALYFCASSVGENQPQHFGDGTRLSIL.

This sequence joins TRBV5-6 and TRBJ1-5, with D perhaps TRBD1 (5 bases). Germline CDR1 and CDR2: SGHDT and YYEEEE. V lost 4 bases to trimming and J lost 4 bases, with 15 bases between them. The CDR3 has 15 amino acids. The CDR3 loop reads CASSGTQEGNQPQHF. The CDR3 nucleotides are TGTGCCAGCAGCGGCACACAGGAGGGGAATCAGCCCCAGCATTTT.

The rearrangement uses TRBV2 and TRBJ2-1; 9 nucleotides line up with TRBD2. Germline loops: CDR1 SNHLY, CDR2 FYNNEI. CDR3 length: 17 residues. J was trimmed by 4 bases and V by 1 base; bases with no gene match: 8. The CDR3 DNA sequence: TGTGCCAGCAGTGAAGGAGCGGGGGGTCAACTTTACAATGAGCAGTTCTTC. Translated, it gives CASSEGAGGQLYNEQFF.

This clone showed up just once. For the CDR3, the DNA is TGTGCCAGCAGCCCCAGGAAAAACACCGGGGAGCTGTTTTTT. It codes for CASSPRKNTGELFF. The chain is built from TRBV6-6 and TRBJ2-2; no firm D call. Germline CDR1 MNHNY, CDR2 SVGAGI (reference sequence). The CDR3 is 14 residues long. V was trimmed by 6 bases and J by 2 bases, leaving 10 bases between them.

V and J are TRBV2 and TRBJ2-1, with TRBD1 matching 9 bases. Germline V lookup: CDR1 SNHLY, CDR2 FYNNEI. The J segment lost 0 bases and the V segment lost 8 bases, leaving 8 bases of the junction unmatched. This CDR3 has 16 amino acids. CDR3 loop: CASVGTGSLSYNEQFF. For the CDR3, the DNA is TGTGCCAGCGTTGGGACAGGGTCCCTCTCCTACAATGAGCAGTTCTTC.